Below are 30 T cell receptor beta chains sequenced from a single sample in a study of CD8+ T cells in alopecia areata. RNA was isolated and reverse transcribed to cDNA, the sequencing template. Only in-frame clones appear in the TCRdb table, and some are missing; sequencing was by immunoSEQ multiplex PCR. The table records some 10,000 clones, 55% to 75% of them present only once. Alopecia areata patients gave lesional scalp punch biopsies and peripheral blood samples. The source material was skin. The receptor set was obtained from a human donor with alopecia areata.

A few counts support this clone. This chain connects TRBV7-9 to TRBJ2-3; maybe TRBD2 (6 bases). The CDR3 runs to 13 residues. Looked up from germline, CDR1 is SEHNR and CDR2 is FQNEAQ (reference sequence). Between the trimmed V and J ends, which lost 2 bases and 5 bases, there was a span of 8 bases. The CDR3 sequence: CASSLRTKDTQYF. As DNA, the CDR3 is TGTGCCAGCAGCTTAAGGACTAAAGATACGCAGTATTTT.

This clone was seen a few times. Within the sample, other DNA sequences also encode this same CDR3. V is TRBV5-6 and J is TRBJ2-7, with 7 bases lining up with TRBD1. V gave up 0 bases and J gave up 7 bases; unmatched junction bases: 4. Germline V CDR1 and CDR2: SGHDT, YYEEEE. The CDR3 totals 13 residues. The CDR3: CASSLGPGGEQYF. CDR3 nucleotides: TGTGCCAGCAGCTTGGGGCCAGGGGGTGAGCAGTACTTC.

The chain joins TRBV30 to TRBJ2-2; no reliable D call. CDR1 GTSNPN and CDR2 SVGIG come from the germline V gene (reference sequence). Trimming removed 4 bases from V and 1 base from J, with 13 bases in between. The CDR3 has 15 amino acids. CDR3 protein: CAWTAVGLNTGELFF. CDR3 in DNA: TGTGCCTGGACGGCCGTAGGGTTGAACACCGGGGAGCTGTTTTTT.

V gene TRBV14 combines with J gene TRBJ1-1, with D perhaps matching TRBD1 (5 bases). CDR1 SGHDN and CDR2 FVKESK come from the germline V gene. V gave up 3 bases and J gave up 7 bases, with 9 bases separating them. The CDR3 runs to 12 residues. CDR3 nucleotide sequence: TGTGCCAGCAGCCAGCTGGGGGGTGAAGCTTTCTTT. Translating gives CASSQLGGEAFF.

This CDR3 reads CSVVESPANEQYF. The CDR3 DNA is TGCAGCGTTGTGGAAAGTCCCGCCAACGAGCAGTACTTC. The rearrangement joins TRBV29-1 to TRBJ2-7; D not resolved. The germline CDR1 and CDR2 sequences are SQVTM and ANQGSEA. CDR3 length: 13 residues. Deletions cut 4 bases from V and 5 bases from J, with 15 bases between.

V is TRBV9 and J is TRBJ2-5; D unresolved. V lost 0 bases to trimming and J lost 4 bases, with 10 bases between them. Germline CDR1 SGDLS, CDR2 YYNGEE. This CDR3 spans 14 amino acids. The CDR3 region has the DNA TGTGCCAGCAGCGTAGGAGGCACCCGAGAGACCCAGTACTTC. Translation gives CASSVGGTRETQYF.

The chain uses TRBV7-8 and TRBJ2-7; D uncertain. V was cut by 1 base and J by 5 bases, with 15 bases left in between. CDR3 length: 15 residues. Looked up from germline, CDR1 is SGHVS and CDR2 is FQNEAQ. DNA of the CDR3: TGTGCCAGCAGCTTAGTAGCCGGGCTTTTGAACGAGCAGTACTTC. It translates to CASSLVAGLLNEQYF.

Judged by abundance, this clone is medium-sized (0.01 to 0.1%). This CDR3 is CASTSPTGTDTQYF. The CDR3 nucleotides are TGTGCCAGCACCTCACCGACGGGAACAGATACGCAGTATTTT. This chain connects TRBV7-9 to TRBJ2-3, with D possibly TRBD2 on 5 matching bases. Germline CDR1 and CDR2: SEHNR and FQNEAQ (reference sequence). This CDR3 contains 14 residues. Trimming took 7 bases from V and 3 from J, leaving 14 bases between them.

This chain links TRBV20-1 with TRBJ2-5; D not resolved. Trimming pared 5 bases from V and 3 bases from J, leaving 4 bases between. CDR3 length equals 10 residues. Looked up from germline, CDR1 is DFQATT and CDR2 is SNEGSKA (reference sequence). CDR3 amino acids: CSALKETQYF. CDR3 coding DNA: TGCAGTGCTCTGAAAGAGACCCAGTACTTC.

The V and J genes are TRBV11-2 and TRBJ2-5, with D hard to call. Trimming took off 1 base at V and 2 bases at J, with 11 bases between the two ends. The CDR3 runs 15 residues. CDR1 is SGHAT, CDR2 FQNNGV, per germline. CDR3 residues: CASSLGTVVQETQYF. The CDR3 DNA follows: TGTGCCAGCAGCTTAGGCACAGTTGTTCAAGAGACCCAGTACTTC.

For the CDR3, the DNA is TGTGCCAGCAGGCCACCCCTCCACTTT. Amino acid sequence: CASRPPLHF. The rearrangement uses TRBV6-5 and TRBJ1-6; D is uncertain. Germline CDR1 is MNHEY and CDR2 is SVGAGI. The CDR3 runs to 9 residues. V lost 6 bases and J lost 11, with 2 bases in between.

The CDR3 DNA sequence: TGCGCCAGCAGCAAGGACCCGATCGGTAATAGCAATCAGCCCCAGCATTTT. Residues: CASSKDPIGNSNQPQHF. The genes are TRBV5-1 and TRBJ1-5; D call uncertain. CDR3 length: 17 residues. CDR1 and CDR2 from the germline V gene are SGHRS and YFSETQ. Trimming shortened V by 4 bases and J by 0 bases, and 17 bases separated the two germline ends.

The chain has TRBV4-3 and TRBJ1-4, with 9 nucleotides matching TRBD1. Trimming cost V 4 bases and J 8 bases; bases outside gene matches: 14. The CDR3 runs 17 residues. From germline, CDR1 is LGHNA and CDR2 YSLEER. CDR3 sequence reads: CASSPPRGQGGGEKLFF. The CDR3 bases are TGCGCCAGCAGCCCTCCGCGGGGACAGGGAGGAGGCGAAAAACTGTTTTTT.

This clone was counted a few times. CDR3 region: CASSYVGGEQFF. Here the CDR3 DNA reads TGTGCCAGCAGTTACGTGGGAGGCGAGCAGTTCTTC. The V gene is TRBV6-5, the J gene TRBJ2-1; a possible D gene is TRBD2 (6 bases). V lost 2 bases and J lost 10, with 9 bases in between. This CDR3 spans 12 amino acids. Germline CDR1 MNHEY, CDR2 SVGAGI.

Worth noting for this clone: The same CDR3 is also encoded by other DNA sequences in this sample. V is TRBV4-1 and J is TRBJ2-6, with 7 bases fitting TRBD1. The CDR3 has 16 amino acids. Trimming took 0 bases from V and 3 from J; bases not matched to a gene: 2. Germline-derived CDR1 and CDR2 are MGHRA and YSYEKL. The CDR3 protein is CASSQDRGNGANVLTF. The CDR3 nucleotides are TGCGCCAGCAGCCAAGACAGGGGGAATGGGGCCAACGTCCTGACTTTC.

V usage is TRBV28 and J usage is TRBJ1-5; D is perhaps TRBD1 (5 bases). Per the germline V gene, CDR1 is MDHEN and CDR2 is SYDVKM. V was pared by 3 bases and J by 1 base, with 13 bases between. There are 16 residues in the CDR3. The CDR3 sequence: CASSFRREGSNQPQHF. The CDR3 DNA reads TGTGCCAGCAGTTTCCGCAGGGAAGGGAGCAATCAGCCCCAGCATTTT.

The rearrangement uses TRBV18 and TRBJ2-7; D is possibly TRBD1 (7 bases). The CDR3 extends over 16 amino acids. V was clipped by 3 bases and J by 3 bases, with 18 bases between them. Germline CDR1 is KGHSH and CDR2 is LQKENI. The CDR3 region has the DNA TGTGCCAGCTCACCCGGGAGACAGGGTTTAAGCTACGAGCAGTACTTC. Its translation is CASSPGRQGLSYEQYF.

The genes are TRBV7-7 and TRBJ2-5, with 7 bases lining up with TRBD2. Germline V gene data show CDR1 as SSHAT and CDR2 as FNYEAQ (reference sequence). With 2 bases clipped from V and 4 bases from J, the junction kept 4 bases outside the gene matches. The length of the CDR3 is 14 residues. DNA of the CDR3: TGTGCCAGCAGCTTATCGGGAGGCTCAGAGACCCAGTACTTC. It translates to CASSLSGGSETQYF.

The chain has TRBV28 and TRBJ1-2; 9 nucleotides align to TRBD1. This CDR3 is built from 13 residues. From germline, CDR1 is MDHEN and CDR2 SYDVKM. The V and J ends lost 7 bases and 8 bases, in that order; junction bases with no gene match: 8. The CDR3 reads CASKPQGAKGYTF. The DNA for the CDR3 is TGTGCCAGCAAACCACAGGGGGCGAAAGGCTACACCTTC.

The rearrangement uses TRBV27 and TRBJ2-7, with D unresolved. The germline V and J ends were trimmed by 7 bases and 3 bases, with 10 bases remaining between them. The CDR3 spans 12 residues. Germline CDR1 reads MNHEY; CDR2 reads SMNVEV (reference sequence). CDR3 residues: CASTQIYYEQYF. For the CDR3, the DNA is TGTGCCAGCACTCAGATCTACTACGAGCAGTACTTC.

The chain combines TRBV7-9 with TRBJ2-1, with 8 bases lining up with TRBD2. Losses at the gene ends were 4 bases for V and 8 bases for J; bases not matched to a gene: 13. The CDR3 contains 16 residues. In germline, CDR1 is SEHNR, CDR2 FQNEAQ (reference sequence). The CDR3 sequence: CASSSPIAGWSDEQFF. Written as DNA, the CDR3 is TGTGCCAGCAGCTCCCCGATAGCGGGATGGTCTGATGAGCAGTTCTTC.

The chain recombines TRBV10-3 with TRBJ2-6; 7 bases map to TRBD1. This CDR3 comprises 16 residues. The junction had 5 bases not matched to a gene; V was cut back by 6 bases and J by 0 bases. Germline V gene lookup returns CDR1 ENHRY and CDR2 SYGVKD. CDR3 in amino acids: CAISRQGPSGANVLTF. CDR3 sequence (DNA): TGTGCCATCAGCAGACAGGGTCCCTCTGGGGCCAACGTCCTGACTTTC.

This clone was seen only a few times. Other DNA sequences in this sample translate to the same CDR3. The chain recombines TRBV29-1 with TRBJ2-2; no clear D. This CDR3 contains 13 residues. Germline-derived CDR1 and CDR2 are SQVTM and ANQGSEA. Trimming cost V 4 bases and J 2 bases, with 8 bases left between them. CDR3 bases: TGCAGCGTTGGCACCCCAAACACCGGGGAGCTGTTTTTT. Encoded protein: CSVGTPNTGELFF.

This chain connects TRBV5-6 to TRBJ1-5; weak D call: TRBD1 (6 bases). Looked up from germline, CDR1 is SGHDT and CDR2 is YYEEEE. There are 17 residues in the CDR3. Trimming took 4 bases from V and 9 from J, leaving 26 bases between them. This CDR3 reads CASSPWGRQTRAGPQHF. CDR3 DNA sequence: TGTGCCAGCAGCCCGTGGGGGCGACAGACCAGAGCCGGGCCCCAGCATTTT.

This clone has a single count. The gene calls are TRBV25-1 and TRBJ2-5; the D call may be TRBD1 or TRBD2 (5 bases each). The germline gives CDR1 MGHDK, CDR2 SYGVNS. The CDR3 contains 18 residues. The ends were cut back, 3 bases at V and 1 base at J, with 21 bases in the middle. CDR3 sequence: CASSDPPGPTGLQETQYF. In DNA, the CDR3 is TGTGCCAGCAGTGATCCCCCCGGACCTACGGGGCTCCAAGAGACCCAGTACTTC. The full variable domain, completed using reference TRBV25-1 and TRBJ2-5, is EADIYQTPRYLVIGTGKKITLECSQTMGHDKMYWYQQDPGMELHLIHYSYGVNSTEKGDLSSESTVSRIRTEHFPLTLESARPSHTSQYLCASSDPPGPTGLQETQYFGPGTRLLVL.

The gene calls are TRBV29-1 and TRBJ2-1; maybe TRBD2 (7 bases). The germline V gene has CDR1 SQVTM and CDR2 ANQGSEA. CDR3 size: 14 residues. V was shortened by 1 base and J by 6 bases, with 13 bases between the two germline ends. DNA of the CDR3: TGCAGCGTTGAAGGAGGGGGGGGGTCCAATGAGCAGTTCTTC. This translates into CSVEGGGGSNEQFF.

This clone was seen a few times. This chain connects TRBV29-1 to TRBJ2-1; a weak D match, TRBD1 (5 bases). Germline V gives CDR1 SQVTM, CDR2 ANQGSEA. Trimming shortened V by 4 bases and J by 3 bases, and 10 bases separated the two germline ends. This CDR3 is built from 13 residues. CDR3 amino acids: CSVAPTDYNEQFF. As DNA, the CDR3 is TGCAGCGTTGCCCCGACAGACTACAATGAGCAGTTCTTC.

The rearrangement joins TRBV2 to TRBJ2-3; weak D call: TRBD2 (7 bases). This CDR3 region has 14 residues. V lost 3 bases and J 5 bases, leaving 12 bases between the germline ends. Germline V gives CDR1 SNHLY, CDR2 FYNNEI. CDR3 DNA sequence: TGTGCCAGCAGTGAGCTGGGAGGGGGAGATACGCAGTATTTT. Residues: CASSELGGGDTQYF.

The chain links TRBV18 to TRBJ2-7; D ambiguous. The CDR3 covers 12 residues. V was pared by 8 bases and J by 1 base, with 9 bases between. CDR1 is KGHSH and CDR2 is LQKENI in the germline V gene. The CDR3 DNA reads as TGTGCCAGCACTGGGTCGTCCTACGAGCAGTACTTC. Protein product: CASTGSSYEQYF.

The chain recombines TRBV7-8 with TRBJ2-5, with D perhaps given as TRBD1 or TRBD2 (6 bases each). Germline-derived CDR1 and CDR2 are SGHVS and FQNEAQ. Trimming pared 2 bases from V and 2 bases from J, leaving 15 bases between. The CDR3 has 16 residues. CDR3 DNA sequence: TGTGCCAGCAGCTTATGGGGGGCCCAACCGCAAGAGACCCAGTACTTC. Translation: CASSLWGAQPQETQYF.